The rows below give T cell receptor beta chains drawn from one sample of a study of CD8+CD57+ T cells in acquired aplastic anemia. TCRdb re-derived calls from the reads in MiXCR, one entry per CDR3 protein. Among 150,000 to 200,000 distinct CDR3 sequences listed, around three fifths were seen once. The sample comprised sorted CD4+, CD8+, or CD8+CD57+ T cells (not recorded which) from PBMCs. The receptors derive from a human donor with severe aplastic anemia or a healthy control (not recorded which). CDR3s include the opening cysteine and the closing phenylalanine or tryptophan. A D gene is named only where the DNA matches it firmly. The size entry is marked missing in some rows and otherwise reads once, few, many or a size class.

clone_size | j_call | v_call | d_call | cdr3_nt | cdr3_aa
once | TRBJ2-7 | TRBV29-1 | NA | TGCAGCTTGGGGCAGGGAATGACCTACGAGCAGTATTTC | CSLGQGMTYEQYF
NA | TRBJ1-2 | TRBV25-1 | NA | TGTGCCAGCAGTGAATCTGGCTATGGCTACACCTTC | CASSESGYGYTF
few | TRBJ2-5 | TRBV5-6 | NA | TGTGCCAGCAGCTTGGTTACGGCAGGGCATGAGACCCAGTACTTC | CASSLVTAGHETQYF
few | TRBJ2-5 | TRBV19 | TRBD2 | TGTGCCAGTAGCTCTGAGACTAGCGGCCAAACCCAGTACTTC | CASSSETSGQTQYF
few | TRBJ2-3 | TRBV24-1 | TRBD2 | TGTGCCACCAGTGATGGGCGGGAGCGAAACACAGATACGCAGTATTTT | CATSDGRERNTDTQYF
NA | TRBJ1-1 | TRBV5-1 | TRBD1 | TGCGCCAGCAGCTTGGAGGACAGGGCTGAAGCTTTCTTT | CASSLEDRAEAFF
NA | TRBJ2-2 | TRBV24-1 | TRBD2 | TGTGCCACCTCTAAGTTGAGCGGGAGGAGTGGGGCAACCGGGGAGCTGTTTTTT | CATSKLSGRSGATGELFF
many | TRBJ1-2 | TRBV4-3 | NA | TGCGCCAGCAGCCAAGCGGGAGAAGGGGACGATGGCTACACCTTC | CASSQAGEGDDGYTF
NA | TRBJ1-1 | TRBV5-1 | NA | TGCGCCAGCAGGGATGAGACAGTGAACACTGAAGCTTTCTTT | CASRDETVNTEAFF
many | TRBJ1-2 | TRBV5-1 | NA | TGCGCCAGCAGCTTGGAAGTAGGGGATGGCTACACCTTC | CASSLEVGDGYTF
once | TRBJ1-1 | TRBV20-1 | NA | TGCAGTGCTAGTACGGGCACTGAAGCTTTCTTT | CSASTGTEAFF
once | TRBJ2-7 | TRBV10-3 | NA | TGTGCCAGCAGTTCCGTCGCCAGAGGCTACGAGCAGTACTTC | CASSSVARGYEQYF
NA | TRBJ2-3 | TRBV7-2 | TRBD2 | TGTGCCAGCAGCGACCCTCGGGCTAGCGGGTGGGATACGCAGTATTTT | CASSDPRASGWDTQYF
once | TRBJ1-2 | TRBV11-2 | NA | TGTGCCAGCAGCTTAGACCTGTCCAGTAATGGCTACACCTTC | CASSLDLSSNGYTF
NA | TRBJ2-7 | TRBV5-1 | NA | TGCGCCAGCAGCTTGGGGGGGAAACGACTGAGCGAGCAGTACTTC | CASSLGGKRLSEQYF
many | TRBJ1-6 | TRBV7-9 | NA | TGTGCCAGCAGGACGACCCTACCCGGTTCACCCCTCCACTTT | CASRTTLPGSPLHF
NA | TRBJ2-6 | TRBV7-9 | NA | TGTGCCAGCAGCCCCCAGAGTGCCGGGGCCAACGTCCTGACTTTC | CASSPQSAGANVLTF
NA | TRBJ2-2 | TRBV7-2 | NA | TGTGCCAGCAGCTTAGCAACGGCCTGGGAGCTGTTTTTT | CASSLATAWELFF
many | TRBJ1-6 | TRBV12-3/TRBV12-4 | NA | TGTGCCAGCAGTTTTGACGGCTATAATTCACCCCTCCACTTT | CASSFDGYNSPLHF
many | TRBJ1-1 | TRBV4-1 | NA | TGCGCCAGCAGCCAAGTAGGACAGAACACTGAAGCTTTCTTT | CASSQVGQNTEAFF
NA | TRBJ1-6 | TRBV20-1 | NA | TGCAGTGCTCCTAGCGGGGTACCAATAACCTTAGGGTTGGATTCACCCCTCCACTTT | CSAPSGVPITLGLDSPLHF
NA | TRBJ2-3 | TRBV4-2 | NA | TGTGCCAGCAGCTTGGAGGGGTATCTGAGCGCAGATACGCAGTATTTT | CASSLEGYLSADTQYF
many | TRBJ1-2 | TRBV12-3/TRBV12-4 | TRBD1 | TGTGCCAGCAGTTTGGGACAGGGTCATGGCTACACCTTC | CASSLGQGHGYTF
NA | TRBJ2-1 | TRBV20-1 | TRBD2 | TGCAGTGCTAAGGGGGCGGGAGGGCCTTACAATGAGCAGTTCTTC | CSAKGAGGPYNEQFF
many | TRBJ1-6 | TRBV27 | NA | TGTGCCAGCAGTGCACGACAGCCACCCCTCCACTTT | CASSARQPPLHF
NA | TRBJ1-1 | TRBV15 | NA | TGTGCCACCAGCAGAGGGGGGAACACTGAAGCTTTCTTT | CATSRGGNTEAFF
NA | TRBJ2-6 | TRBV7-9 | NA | TGTGCCAGCAGCTTCATTTGGGACACTGGGGCCAACGTCCTGACTTTC | CASSFIWDTGANVLTF
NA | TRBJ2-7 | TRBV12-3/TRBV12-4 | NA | TGTGCCAGCACCCGGACCCATACGGGAGAGCAGTACTTC | CASTRTHTGEQYF
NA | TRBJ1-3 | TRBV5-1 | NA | TGCGCCAGCAGCTTGGCCGGTGGCTCTGGAAACACCATATATTTT | CASSLAGGSGNTIYF
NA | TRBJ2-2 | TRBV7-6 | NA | TGTGCCAGCAGACGTAAGGGGGGTTTAGACACCGGGGAGCTGTTTTTT | CASRRKGGLDTGELFF
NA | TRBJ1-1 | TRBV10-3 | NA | TGTGCCATCAGTGAACGGACGGACAAAATCACTGAAGCTTTCTTT | CAISERTDKITEAFF
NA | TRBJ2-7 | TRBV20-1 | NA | TGCAGTGCTAGGACAGATCGGACATACGAGCAGTACTTC | CSARTDRTYEQYF
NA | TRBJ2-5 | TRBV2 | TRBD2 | TGTGCCAGCAGCGGACTAGCGGGAGTGGAGACCCAGTACTTC | CASSGLAGVETQYF
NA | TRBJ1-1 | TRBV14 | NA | TGTGCCAGCAGCCAAAGCACCCGGACAGAAGCTTTCTTT | CASSQSTRTEAFF
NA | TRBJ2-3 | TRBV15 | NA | TGTGCCACCGGGGGCAGGGGAGCAGATACGCAGTATTTT | CATGGRGADTQYF
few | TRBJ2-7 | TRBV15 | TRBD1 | TGTGCCACCAGCAGAGGGCCGGGACAGTCCTACGAGCAGTACTTC | CATSRGPGQSYEQYF
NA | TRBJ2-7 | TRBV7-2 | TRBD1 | TGTGCCAGCAGCGTTGACAGGGTTGACGAGCAGTACTTC | CASSVDRVDEQYF
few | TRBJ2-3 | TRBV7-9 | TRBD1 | TGTGCCAGCCAGGGGCTAACAGGGGGCGCGGATACGCAGTATTTT | CASQGLTGGADTQYF
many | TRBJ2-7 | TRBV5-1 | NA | TGCGCCAGCAGCTTCGGAATAGCCTACGAGCAGTACTTC | CASSFGIAYEQYF
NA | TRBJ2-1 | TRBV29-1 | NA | TGCAGCGTTGTTGGCAGGGCCAATGAGCAGTTCTTC | CSVVGRANEQFF
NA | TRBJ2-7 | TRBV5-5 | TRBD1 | TGTGCCAGCAGCACTGGGGACAGCTACGAGCAGTACTTC | CASSTGDSYEQYF
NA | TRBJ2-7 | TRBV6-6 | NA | TGTGCCAGCACCATGCGGGCCAATTCCTACGAGCAGTACTTC | CASTMRANSYEQYF
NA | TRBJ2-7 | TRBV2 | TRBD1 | TGTGCCAGCAGTGTTGGGACAGCGTACTTC | CASSVGTAYF
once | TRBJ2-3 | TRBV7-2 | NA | TGTGCCAGCAGCTCCACCTGGGACTCCAGGGATACGCAGTATTTT | CASSSTWDSRDTQYF
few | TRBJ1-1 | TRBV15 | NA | TGTGCCACCAGCTCTCAGGGGAAACGGGGCGATGACACTGAAGCTTTCTTT | CATSSQGKRGDDTEAFF
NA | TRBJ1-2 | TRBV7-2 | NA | TGTGCCAGTAGTGGGCGGGGGCACTACTATGGCTACACCTTC | CASSGRGHYYGYTF
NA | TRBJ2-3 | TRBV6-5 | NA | TGTGCCAGCAGTGGGACATCTGAAGATACGCAGTATTTT | CASSGTSEDTQYF
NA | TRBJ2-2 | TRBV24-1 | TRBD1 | TGTGCCACCAGTGACGAAGACAGGGACCCACCCGGGGAGCTGTTTTTT | CATSDEDRDPPGELFF
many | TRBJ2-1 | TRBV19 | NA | TGTGCCAGTAGTCCTTCCCGGGGCTACAATGAGCAGTTCTTC | CASSPSRGYNEQFF
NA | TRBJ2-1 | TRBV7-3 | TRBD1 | TGTGCCAGCAGCTTAGTAGGGGACAGCAACTCCTACAATGAGCAGTTCTTC | CASSLVGDSNSYNEQFF
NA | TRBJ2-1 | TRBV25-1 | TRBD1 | TGTGCCAGCAGATCGGGACAGGGGATCCTCAATGAGCAGTTCTTC | CASRSGQGILNEQFF
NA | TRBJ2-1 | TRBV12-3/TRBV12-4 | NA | TGTGCCAGCAGTTTAGGATGGGGGTTCCATGAGCAGTTCTTC | CASSLGWGFHEQFF
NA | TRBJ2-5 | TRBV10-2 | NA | TGCGCCAGCAGTGTTACCTGGGAGACCCAGTACTTC | CASSVTWETQYF
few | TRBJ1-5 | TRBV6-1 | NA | TGTGCCAGCAGTTTATACTCCGGGACGGAGAATCAGCCCCAGCATTTT | CASSLYSGTENQPQHF
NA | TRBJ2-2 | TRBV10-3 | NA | TGTGCCATCAGTGCGGGCGGGGAGCTGTTTTTT | CAISAGGELFF
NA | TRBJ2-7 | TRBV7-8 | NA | TGTGCCAGCAGCTTCTCGTCCTTGGTGGGGTACGAGCAGTACTTC | CASSFSSLVGYEQYF
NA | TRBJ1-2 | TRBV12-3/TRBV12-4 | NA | TGTGCCAGCAGAACCATGTGGGGGCATGGCTATGGCTACACCTTC | CASRTMWGHGYGYTF